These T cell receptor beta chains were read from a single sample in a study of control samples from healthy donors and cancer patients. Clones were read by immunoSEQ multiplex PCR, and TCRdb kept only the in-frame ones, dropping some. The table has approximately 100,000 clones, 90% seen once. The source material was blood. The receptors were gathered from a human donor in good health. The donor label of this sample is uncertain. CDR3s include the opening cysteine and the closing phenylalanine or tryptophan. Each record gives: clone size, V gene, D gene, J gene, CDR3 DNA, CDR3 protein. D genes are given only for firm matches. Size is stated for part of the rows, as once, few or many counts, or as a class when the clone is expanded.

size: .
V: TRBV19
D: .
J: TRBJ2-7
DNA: TGTGCCAGTAGTACCGGGACTTCCTACGAGCAGTACTTC
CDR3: CASSTGTSYEQYF

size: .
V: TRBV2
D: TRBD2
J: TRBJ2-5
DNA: TGTGCCAGCAGCCTAGCGGGGACGGGCCAAGAGACCCAGTACTTC
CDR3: CASSLAGTGQETQYF

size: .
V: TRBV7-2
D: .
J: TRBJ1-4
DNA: TGTGCCAGCAGCCCTGACGGAAATTTAGGAAAACTGTTTTTT
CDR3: CASSPDGNLGKLFF

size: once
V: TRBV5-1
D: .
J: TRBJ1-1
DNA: TGCGCCAGCAGCCGTGGAGTTAACACTGAAGCTTTCTTT
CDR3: CASSRGVNTEAFF

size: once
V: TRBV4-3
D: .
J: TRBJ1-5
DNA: TGCGCCAGCAGCCAAGATCTGCGCCAGTTCAATCAGCCCCAGCATTTT
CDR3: CASSQDLRQFNQPQHF

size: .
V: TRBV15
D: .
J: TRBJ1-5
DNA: TGTGCCACCAGCAGAGATGCAGTTGTCAGTCAGCCCCAGCATTTT
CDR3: CATSRDAVVSQPQHF

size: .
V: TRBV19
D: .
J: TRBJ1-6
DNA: TGTGCCAGTAGTACCAGTGGGTATAATTCACCCCTCCACTTT
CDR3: CASSTSGYNSPLHF

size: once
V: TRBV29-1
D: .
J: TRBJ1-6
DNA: TGCAGCGTTGCGCCAGGGGCAGGGTCACCCCTCCACTTT
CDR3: CSVAPGAGSPLHF

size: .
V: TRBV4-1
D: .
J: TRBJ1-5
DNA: TGCGCCAGCAGCCAAGTCGCCTTAAGCGGCAATCAGCCCCAGCATTTT
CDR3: CASSQVALSGNQPQHF

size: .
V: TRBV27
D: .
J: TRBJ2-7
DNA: TGTGCCAGCAGTTCGTCCGTCATGGCCAAAGATCCCTACGAGCAGTACTTC
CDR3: CASSSSVMAKDPYEQYF

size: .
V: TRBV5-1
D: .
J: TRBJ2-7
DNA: TGCGCCAGCAGCTTGGTGGGGAGTTATGAGCAGTACTTC
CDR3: CASSLVGSYEQYF

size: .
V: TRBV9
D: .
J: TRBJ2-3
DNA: TGTGCCAGCAGCGCCGACCCCTTGCGGGATACGCAGTATTTT
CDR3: CASSADPLRDTQYF

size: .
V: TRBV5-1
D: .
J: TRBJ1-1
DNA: TGCGCCAGCAGCTTGGGGCCCCAGGGCGGGAACACTGAAGCTTTCTTT
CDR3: CASSLGPQGGNTEAFF

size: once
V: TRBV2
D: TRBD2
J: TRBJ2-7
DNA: TGTGCCAGCAGTGGTGGTCAGCGGGGGACCTACGAGCAGTACTTC
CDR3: CASSGGQRGTYEQYF

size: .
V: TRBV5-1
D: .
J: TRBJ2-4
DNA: TGCGCCAGCAGCTTGGATCTTGCGTGGGCCAAAAACATTCAGTACTTC
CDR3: CASSLDLAWAKNIQYF

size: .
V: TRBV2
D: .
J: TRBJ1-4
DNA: TGTGCCAGCAGCCGGGACTTTTCTAATGAAAAACTGTTTTTT
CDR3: CASSRDFSNEKLFF

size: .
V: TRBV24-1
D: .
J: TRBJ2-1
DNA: TGTGCCACCAGTGATAAGGAAATGGGACCCGTGGGATACAATGAGCAGTTCTTC
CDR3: CATSDKEMGPVGYNEQFF

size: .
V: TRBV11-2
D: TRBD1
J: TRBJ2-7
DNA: TGTGCCAGCAGGACAGGGGACCAATACGAGCAGTACTTC
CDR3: CASRTGDQYEQYF

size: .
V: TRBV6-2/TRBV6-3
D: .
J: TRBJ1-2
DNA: TGTGCCAGCAGTGCCGGCCCCAACTATGGCTACACCTTC
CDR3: CASSAGPNYGYTF

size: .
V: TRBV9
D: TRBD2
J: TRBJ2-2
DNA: TGTGCCAGCAGACCGACTAGCGCAATAGCCGGGGAGCTGTTTTTT
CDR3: CASRPTSAIAGELFF

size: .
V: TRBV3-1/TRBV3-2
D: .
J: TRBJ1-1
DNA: TGTGCCAGCAGCCAAGGGGGAAGAAGGAACACTGAAGCTTTCTTT
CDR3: CASSQGGRRNTEAFF

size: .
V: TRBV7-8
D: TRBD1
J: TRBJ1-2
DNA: TGTGCCAGCAGCTTAGAAGGGACAGGGGGTGGCTACACCTTC
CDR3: CASSLEGTGGGYTF